A single count supports the clone carrying this T cell receptor (beta chain). This specimen comes from a study of beta chain features in type 1 diabetes. The CDR3 sequence is 15 residues long. In germline, CDR1 is SGHTA, CDR2 FQGTGA. Trimming took 2 bases from V and 5 from J, leaving 13 bases between them. The entirety of the isolated RNA underwent reverse transcription, so expressed TCRB transcripts were sequenced. Clones were sequenced by immunoSEQ multiplex PCR, and TCRdb holds only the in-frame ones, with some missing. The sample includes around 430,000 clones, approximately 30% seen only once; the top ten take about 0.065%.

Sequenced input: naive CD4+ T cells from blood. This clonotype originated in a man aged 18 to 35 in good health. The V and J genes are TRBV7-3 and TRBJ2-1; D could derive from TRBD1 or TRBD2 (5 bases each). The CDR3 DNA reads as TGTGCCAGCAGCTTAGGACGGGGCGGCAACAATGAGCAGTTCTTC. It specifies CASSLGRGGNNEQFF. Variable domain in full (rest from reference TRBV7-3 and TRBJ2-1): GAGVSQTPSNKVTEKGKYVELRCDPISGHTALYWYRQSLGQGPEFLIYFQGTGAADDSGLPNDRFFAVRPEGSVSTLKIQRTERGDSAVYLCASSLGRGGNNEQFFGPGTRLTVL.